What follows is one T cell receptor (beta chain) and its context. Its antigen is as yet unknown. This sample is drawn from a study of T-cell reconstitution after alpha-beta-depleted transplantation in children. Study-level results: At one year after transplant, newly produced T cells mostly accounted for T-cell counts and diversity. Recipient T cells and thymic progenitors that survived gave rise to the high TCRbeta diversity observed at day 60 in some patients. Alpha-beta T cells present about two months after transplant were reported to originate from several hundred expanded graft clones.

The TCRbeta library incorporated unique molecular identifiers. Using its own MiXCR run on the PCR reads, TCRdb lists one record per CDR3 protein. The sample shows around 25,000 distinct CDR3 sequences, 18% of them seen only once. The CDR3 has 14 residues. Per the germline V gene, CDR1 is LGHNA and CDR2 is YSLEER. The V and J ends lost 0 bases and 4 bases, in that order; junction bases with no gene match: 1. The chain recombines TRBV4-3 with TRBJ2-5; 8 bases are a match to TRBD2. The receptor was isolated from a male patient aged 2 to 10 who had a stem cell transplant for acute lymphoblastic leukemia, so the T cells may come from the graft donor. The starting material was PBMCs, mostly from graft donor cells, obtained 60 days after TCRalphabeta/CD19-depleted stem cell transplant. CDR3 region: CASSQESGRETQYF. For the CDR3, the DNA is TGCGCCAGCAGCCAAGAGAGCGGGAGAGAGACCCAGTACTTC.